These 10 T cell receptor beta chains originate from one sample sequenced in a study of beta chain features in type 1 diabetes. cDNA synthesis used the whole RNA isolate, giving expressed TCRB sequences. Clones were read by immunoSEQ multiplex PCR, and TCRdb kept only the in-frame ones, dropping some. The sample shows more than 550,000 clones, over 13% of them seen only once. Study results and limitations: People with Type 1 diabetes carried modestly yet significantly shorter TCRB CDR3s in all four CD4+ subsets.

Antigen specificity for these receptors is unknown. Input material: naive CD4+ T cells from blood. These receptors all come from a man younger than 35 with type 1 diabetes.

The V gene is TRBV25-1, the J gene TRBJ2-5, with TRBD1 matching over 7 bases. The J call is uncertain, as TRBJ2-7 better fits the DNA end. The CDR3 consists of 15 residues. Germline CDR1 reads MGHDK; CDR2 reads SYGVNS. The CDR3 region has the DNA TGTGCCAGCAGTGAAATAGGGGACAGTACCTACGAGCAGTACTTC. As protein: CASSEIGDSTYEQYF.

This clone has only a few counts. This sample also contains other DNA sequences that code for the same CDR3. V gene TRBV7-2 combines with J gene TRBJ2-7, with TRBD2 matching over 10 bases. This CDR3 region has 15 residues. J lost 1 base, V lost 1 base, and 1 base had no gene match. Germline CDR1 is SGHTA and CDR2 is FQGNSA. This CDR3 is CASSLGTSGSYEQYF. The CDR3 nucleotides read TGTGCCAGCAGCTTAGGGACTAGCGGTTCCTACGAGCAGTACTTC.

The chain joins TRBV27 to TRBJ1-2, with D possibly being TRBD1 (5 bases). The CDR3 is 14 residues long. Germline values: CDR1 MNHEY, CDR2 SMNVEV (reference sequence). Trimming removed 6 bases from V and 0 bases from J, with 11 bases in between. The CDR3 spells CASSPLGANYGYTF. The CDR3 DNA follows: TGTGCCAGCAGCCCCCTGGGGGCTAACTATGGCTACACCTTC.

This clone has more than one count but fewer than ten. The chain combines TRBV30 with TRBJ2-1; no reliable D call. Trimming cost V 7 bases and J 12 bases, with 22 bases left between them. This CDR3 is 13 amino acids long. CDR1 is GTSNPN and CDR2 is SVGIG in the germline V gene (reference sequence). The CDR3 coding sequence is TGTGCCTCAAGAGTCGGTCATAGAGGACGGCAGTTCTTC. This sequence encodes CASRVGHRGRQFF.

This clone was observed a few times. This chain joins TRBV9 and TRBJ2-1, with D unclear. V lost 4 bases to trimming and J lost 4 bases, with 15 bases between them. Germline-derived CDR1 and CDR2 are SGDLS and YYNGEE. The CDR3 consists of 15 residues. The CDR3 spells CASSRAPTSYNEQFF. The CDR3, as DNA: TGTGCCAGCAGCCGGGCACCTACTTCGTACAATGAGCAGTTCTTC.

This clone was counted a few times. The genes are TRBV7-2 and TRBJ1-1; D is ambiguous. This CDR3 is 12 amino acids long. The V gene's germline CDR1 is SGHTA and CDR2 FQGNSA. V lost 4 bases, J lost 4 bases, and 7 bases lay in between. CDR3 DNA sequence: TGTGCCAGCAGCTCCGTAGGCACTGAAGCTTTCTTT. The encoded protein is CASSSVGTEAFF.

This clone was seen a handful of times. The rearrangement links TRBV2 to TRBJ1-1; no reliable D call. CDR3 size: 13 residues. V was cut by 2 bases and J by 7 bases, with 11 bases left in between. CDR1 and CDR2 from the germline V gene are SNHLY and FYNNEI. Here the CDR3 DNA reads TGTGCCAGCAGTGAAAGACCGCACAATGAAGCTTTCTTT. Protein sequence: CASSERPHNEAFF.

The CDR3 DNA is TGTGCCAGCAGCACCGGACTAGTCGGGGAGTACTTC. Its protein product is CASSTGLVGEYF. This rearrangement joins TRBV7-2 to TRBJ2-5; 7 nucleotides agree with TRBD2. The CDR3 has 12 residues. Germline assignment: CDR1 SGHTA and CDR2 FQGNSA. The junction had 9 bases not matched to a gene; V was cut back by 5 bases and J by 12 bases.

This chain uses TRBV7-2 with TRBJ2-3; D remains unclear. Trimming removed 3 bases from V and 0 bases from J, with 10 bases in between. The CDR3 totals 15 residues. The V gene's germline CDR1 is SGHTA and CDR2 FQGNSA. The chain's CDR3 is CASSLGSRSTDTQYF. The CDR3 DNA is TGTGCCAGCAGCTTGGGGTCCCGTAGCACAGATACGCAGTATTTT. Together with reference TRBV7-2 and TRBJ2-3, the CDR3 gives the full variable domain: GAGVSQSPSNKVTEKGKDVELRCDPISGHTALYWYRQSLGQGLEFLIYFQGNSAPDKSGLPSDRFSAERTGGSVSTLTIQRTQQEDSAVYLCASSLGSRSTDTQYFGPGTRLTVL.

To note about this clone: Other DNA sequences of this sample code for an identical CDR3. The chain couples TRBV9 to TRBJ1-1; no reliable D call. Deletions cut 0 bases from V and 1 base from J, with 10 bases between. The CDR3 has 15 amino acids. Germline V lookup: CDR1 SGDLS, CDR2 YYNGEE. CDR3 bases: TGTGCCAGCAGCGTAGACCCCGGAGGGAACACTGAAGCTTTCTTT. Translating gives CASSVDPGGNTEAFF.